This passage covers 12 T cell receptor beta chains from one sample sequenced in a study of chemoradiotherapy in HPV16-positive cancers. Assay: immunoSEQ multiplex PCR; the TCRdb copy retains only in-frame clones and omits some. The table includes approximately 20,000 clones, approximately 87% detected once. Sample: blood, taken from a patient who underwent chemoradiotherapy. Receptors originate from a human donor with HPV-associated anogenital cancer.

The rearrangement links TRBV2 to TRBJ2-3; 7 positions match TRBD1. Trimming cost V 4 bases and J 8 bases; bases outside gene matches: 9. The CDR3 is 14 amino acids. CDR1 and CDR2 from the germline V gene are SNHLY and FYNNEI. The DNA of the CDR3 is TGTGCCAGCAGTGTTAACAGGGACAGCGGTACGCAGTATTTT. Translating gives CASSVNRDSGTQYF.

The chain has TRBV19 and TRBJ2-7; D uncertain. From germline, CDR1 is LNHDA and CDR2 SQIVND (reference sequence). This CDR3 comprises 13 residues. Trimming took off 1 base at V and 3 bases at J, with 7 bases between the two ends. The CDR3 nucleotides read TGTGCCAGTAGTATAGGCAGAGACTACGAGCAGTACTTC. This translates into CASSIGRDYEQYF.

The rearrangement uses TRBV6-6 and TRBJ1-1; D not certain. Trimming shortened V by 2 bases and J by 5 bases, and 12 bases separated the two germline ends. Germline assignment: CDR1 MNHNY and CDR2 SVGAGI (reference sequence). The CDR3 totals 14 residues. CDR3 DNA sequence: TGTGCCAGCAGTTACGAAAGGGTAGGAACTGAAGCTTTCTTT. This translates into CASSYERVGTEAFF.

V and J are TRBV27 and TRBJ2-7, with a possible D match to TRBD1 (6 bases). Per the germline V gene, CDR1 is MNHEY and CDR2 is SMNVEV (reference sequence). The V end lost 5 bases, the J end lost 3 bases, and 11 bases lay between the germline ends. This CDR3 contains 13 residues. This CDR3 reads CASSPRQVYEQYF. The CDR3 coding sequence is TGTGCCAGCAGTCCTCGACAGGTCTACGAGCAGTACTTC.

CDR3 bases: TGTGCCAGCAGTTTAGGGCAGGGGGAGCAGTACTTC. Its translation is CASSLGQGEQYF. This chain uses TRBV28 with TRBJ2-7, with D perhaps TRBD1 (6 bases). Trimming stripped 2 bases from V and 7 bases from J, with 9 bases between. Per germline, CDR1 MDHEN and CDR2 SYDVKM. This CDR3 region has 12 residues.

The chain joins TRBV6-1 to TRBJ1-5; TRBD1 is a possible D gene (5 bases). CDR1 is MNHNS and CDR2 is SASEGT in the germline V gene. The CDR3 is made up of 15 amino acids. The V end lost 7 bases, the J end lost 5 bases, and 18 bases lay between the germline ends. CDR3 in amino acids: CASTRGLGGDQPQHF. DNA of the CDR3: TGTGCCAGCACTAGGGGATTGGGAGGCGATCAGCCCCAGCATTTT.

The chain links TRBV5-5 to TRBJ2-5; 7 bases align to TRBD1. This CDR3 is built from 14 residues. V lost 4 bases, J lost 5 bases, and 8 bases stayed unmatched. Germline-derived CDR1 and CDR2 are SGHKS and YYEKEE (reference sequence). CDR3 nucleotides: TGTGCCAGCAGCCAACCGACAGGGCCCGAGACCCAGTACTTC. Amino acids: CASSQPTGPETQYF.

This clone has a single count. The CDR3 bases are TGCGCCAGCAGTCCAGGAGGGGCCTCGGGGGAGCAGTTCTTC. Its protein product is CASSPGGASGEQFF. The rearrangement uses TRBV5-1 and TRBJ2-1, with a possible D match to TRBD2 (6 bases). V was shortened by 5 bases and J by 10 bases, with 19 bases between the two germline ends. Germline loops: CDR1 SGHRS, CDR2 YFSETQ. The CDR3 has 14 residues.

This chain joins TRBV28 and TRBJ1-2, with 7 nucleotides matching TRBD1. CDR1 and CDR2 (germline): MDHEN, SYDVKM. V shed 5 bases, J shed 7 bases, and the junction held 19 bases outside the gene matches. The CDR3 totals 17 residues. This CDR3 is CASSPYAPGQLRTGYTF. The CDR3 nucleotides are TGTGCCAGCAGTCCATACGCCCCGGGACAGCTGAGGACTGGCTACACCTTC.

The chain recombines TRBV18 with TRBJ2-5; the D gene is possibly TRBD2 (5 bases). This CDR3 is 13 amino acids long. Trimming pared 6 bases from V and 4 bases from J, leaving 12 bases between. Per germline, CDR1 KGHSH and CDR2 LQKENI. The DNA of the CDR3 is TGTGCCAGCTCCCTTCGGGCGGGAGAGACCCAGTACTTC. Its protein product is CASSLRAGETQYF.

The chain couples TRBV5-4 to TRBJ2-2, with D perhaps matching TRBD1 or TRBD2 (6 bases each). V was cut by 4 bases and J by 2 bases, with 12 bases left in between. Germline V gene data show CDR1 as SGHNT and CDR2 as YYREEE (reference sequence). The CDR3 consists of 15 residues. CDR3 region: CASSPGAGNTGELFF. DNA of the CDR3: TGTGCCAGCAGCCCGGGGGCGGGAAACACCGGGGAGCTGTTTTTT.

A few counts support this clone. The gene calls are TRBV28 and TRBJ1-5, with TRBD1 matching over 8 bases. V trimming: 3 bases; J trimming: 5 bases; junction bases outside the gene matches: 15. There are 18 residues in the CDR3. Germline-derived CDR1 and CDR2 are MDHEN and SYDVKM. As DNA, the CDR3 is TGTGCCAGCAGTTTTACCATCGGGACAGGATTAAAGGATCAGCCCCAGCATTTT. Amino acid sequence: CASSFTIGTGLKDQPQHF. Together with reference TRBV28 and TRBJ1-5, the CDR3 gives the full variable domain: DVKVTQSSRYLVKRTGEKVFLECVQDMDHENMFWYRQDPGLGLRLIYFSYDVKMKEKGDIPEGYSVSREKKERFSLILESASTNQTSMYLCASSFTIGTGLKDQPQHFGDGTRLSIL.